One sample yielded the 11 T cell receptor beta chains listed below, sequenced in a study of OX40 agonist ivuxolimab in advanced cancers. Produced via immunoSEQ multiplex PCR; TCRdb's table is partial and in-frame only. The table includes roughly 87,000 clones, 75% to 95% detected once. The sequences come from CD4+ or CD8+ T cells sorted from blood, collected in a trial of the OX40 agonist ivuxolimab. Source of these receptors: an adult with an advanced solid tumor such as melanoma, head and neck, liver or kidney cancer.

The chain recombines TRBV6-6 with TRBJ1-5; D perhaps matches TRBD1 (6 bases). With 6 bases removed from V and 7 bases from J, the gap between germline ends came to 22 bases. Germline CDR1 and CDR2: MNHNY and SVGAGI (reference sequence). The CDR3 covers 16 residues. The CDR3 sequence: CASSQMYREGDQPQHF. The DNA of the CDR3 is TGTGCCAGCAGCCAAATGTACAGGGAAGGCGACCAGCCCCAGCATTTT.

This sequence joins TRBV30 and TRBJ1-4; D unresolved. The V end was cut by 1 base, the J end by 10 bases, with 10 bases between. Looked up from germline, CDR1 is GTSNPN and CDR2 is SVGIG (reference sequence). CDR3 length: 12 amino acids. As DNA, the CDR3 is TGTGCCTGGAGTGAATCCGGCGTAAAACTGTTTTTT. It encodes CAWSESGVKLFF.

The J gene is TRBJ2-3, the V gene TRBV7-9; 9 positions agree with TRBD2. V gave up 2 bases and J gave up 4 bases; unmatched junction bases: 4. The germline V gene has CDR1 SEHNR and CDR2 FQNEAQ (reference sequence). The length of the CDR3 is 15 residues. CDR3 amino acids: CASSLPGLASDTQYF. The CDR3 DNA reads TGTGCCAGCAGCTTACCGGGACTAGCTTCAGATACGCAGTATTTT.

The CDR3 nucleotides read TGTGCCTGGAGTGTACGGGTCAGTCCGGACTATGGCTACACCTTC. Its protein product is CAWSVRVSPDYGYTF. The chain recombines TRBV30 with TRBJ1-2, with D hard to call. CDR3 size: 15 residues. Trimming left V 0 bases short and J 3 bases short, with 14 bases between. Germline CDR1 is GTSNPN and CDR2 is SVGIG (reference sequence).

This clone was seen a few times. The chain links TRBV30 to TRBJ2-7; weak D call: TRBD1 (5 bases). From germline, CDR1 is GTSNPN and CDR2 SVGIG (reference sequence). V gave up 4 bases and J gave up 2 bases, with 15 bases separating them. CDR3 length: 14 residues. The CDR3 bases are TGTGCCTGGACCCCAGGGTCTGGTCCCTACGAGCAGTACTTC. It specifies CAWTPGSGPYEQYF.

This rearrangement joins TRBV5-1 to TRBJ2-2; TRBD2 is a possible D gene (6 bases). CDR3 length equals 12 residues. Germline V gives CDR1 SGHRS, CDR2 YFSETQ. Trimming took 4 bases from V and 5 from J, leaving 6 bases between them. The CDR3 DNA follows: TGCGCCAGCAGCGCGGGGACCGGGGAGCTGTTTTTT. Translated: CASSAGTGELFF.

V usage is TRBV9 and J usage is TRBJ2-7; the D gene could be TRBD1 or TRBD2 (5 bases each). V was trimmed by 4 bases and J by 2 bases, leaving 19 bases between them. The CDR3 totals 16 residues. Germline V gene lookup returns CDR1 SGDLS and CDR2 YYNGEE. The CDR3: CASSPVIRDGPYEQYV. DNA of the CDR3: TGTGCCAGCAGCCCCGTGATCCGGGACGGCCCCTACGAGCAGTACGTC.

The genes are TRBV5-8 and TRBJ1-5; maybe TRBD1 (6 bases). Germline V CDR1 and CDR2: SGHTS, YDEGEE. V shed 1 base and J shed 5 bases, with 13 bases lying between them. CDR3 length equals 15 residues. For the CDR3, the DNA is TGTGCCAGCAGCTTGCATGGGGGCCGGGATCAGCCCCAGCATTTT. This gives the protein CASSLHGGRDQPQHF.

CDR3 in DNA: TGTGCCAGCAGTTTCCCCCCTAGCGGGAGTTGGGATACGCAGTATTTT. Its protein product is CASSFPPSGSWDTQYF. The rearrangement links TRBV28 to TRBJ2-3, with 10 nucleotides matching TRBD2. The J segment lost 6 bases and the V segment lost 3 bases, leaving 9 bases of the junction unmatched. Germline CDR1 is MDHEN and CDR2 is SYDVKM. The CDR3 loop spans 16 amino acids.

The rearrangement links TRBV9 to TRBJ2-7, with D hard to call. The germline V and J ends were trimmed by 4 bases and 6 bases, with 17 bases remaining between them. CDR3 length: 14 amino acids. Looked up from germline, CDR1 is SGDLS and CDR2 is YYNGEE. CDR3 DNA: TGTGCCAGCAGCCAGGACCCCAACCTCTCCGAGCAGTACTTC. Its protein product is CASSQDPNLSEQYF.

This chain connects TRBV4-3 to TRBJ2-7; TRBD2 might be the D (5 bases). The CDR3 is made up of 13 amino acids. CDR1 and CDR2 from the germline V gene are LGHNA and YSLEER. V was shortened by 0 bases and J by 4 bases, with 7 bases between the two germline ends. CDR3 coding DNA: TGCGCCAGCAGCCAAGATGGGAGTTACGAGCAGTACTTC. This encodes CASSQDGSYEQYF.